A single sample is the source of the 23 T cell receptor beta chains below, sequenced in a study of cytomegalovirus exposure and HLA in healthy donors. Primers: 60 Vbeta forward and 13 Jbeta reverse. Profiling relied on immunoSEQ multiplex PCR, and the TCRdb table lists in-frame clones only, not all of them. The table includes about 140,000 clones, 70% to 80% detected once. Sequences were obtained from PBMCs. The source is a man between 18 and 29 years old in good health and CMV-seronegative.

The chain carries TRBV5-4 and TRBJ2-3; possibly TRBD1 for D (5 bases). CDR3 length equals 16 residues. CDR1 is SGHNT, CDR2 YYREEE, per germline (reference sequence). Trimming stripped 2 bases from V and 7 bases from J, with 20 bases between. CDR3 in DNA: TGTGCCAGCAGCTTCGGGCTACAGACGACAGCGCATACGCAGTATTTT. Encoded protein: CASSFGLQTTAHTQYF.

The chain couples TRBV29-1 to TRBJ1-2, with a possible D match to TRBD1 (6 bases). Per germline, CDR1 SQVTM and CDR2 ANQGSEA. Trimming stripped 2 bases from V and 4 bases from J, with 11 bases between. This CDR3 is built from 13 residues. CDR3 sequence (DNA): TGCAGCGTTGAACTACAGGGCGGCTATGGCTACACCTTC. Its translation is CSVELQGGYGYTF.

This clone has just a few counts. The chain uses TRBV5-6 and TRBJ1-5; D is unclear. The CDR3 totals 16 residues. The ends were cut back, 2 bases at V and 5 bases at J, with 17 bases in the middle. The V gene's germline CDR1 is SGHDT and CDR2 YYEEEE. The CDR3 loop is CASSLLDRAGDQPQHF. CDR3 sequence (DNA): TGTGCCAGCAGCTTACTAGACCGGGCCGGGGATCAGCCCCAGCATTTT.

The chain joins TRBV6-6 to TRBJ2-5; 8 bases are a match to TRBD1. This CDR3 is 13 amino acids long. Trimming removed 8 bases from V and 4 bases from J; junction bases left unmatched: 6. Germline V gene data show CDR1 as MNHNY and CDR2 as SVGAGI (reference sequence). CDR3 bases: TGTGCCAGCCTCAGGGGGCCCGGAGAGACCCAGTACTTC. It yields the protein CASLRGPGETQYF.

The CDR3 here is CASSRQVNTDTQYF. DNA of the CDR3: TGCGCCAGCAGTCGACAGGTGAATACAGATACGCAGTATTTT. The rearrangement uses TRBV10-2 and TRBJ2-3, with D tentatively TRBD1 (6 bases). V gave up 5 bases and J gave up 3 bases, with 12 bases separating them. CDR1 and CDR2 from the germline V gene are WSHSY and SAAADI. CDR3 length: 14 amino acids.

The rearrangement joins TRBV29-1 to TRBJ1-2; 9 positions match TRBD1. Germline lookup yields CDR1 SQVTM and CDR2 ANQGSEA. There are 16 residues in the CDR3. V was clipped by 7 bases and J by 5 bases; unmatched bases: 17. The CDR3 bases are TGCAGCGCGGGGCCAGGCGAAAGACAGGGGGTTTATGGCTACACCTTC. Its translation is CSAGPGERQGVYGYTF.

The V and J genes are TRBV28 and TRBJ2-2; 7 positions agree with TRBD2. The germline V gene encodes CDR1 MDHEN and CDR2 SYDVKM. CDR3 length: 17 amino acids. V dropped 6 bases and J dropped 7; count of bases not matched to a gene: 17. Here the CDR3 DNA reads TGTGCCAGCAGCCTCCCCCCTTCGCGGGAGCATGGCGGGGAGCTGTTTTTT. Residues: CASSLPPSREHGGELFF.

The chain joins TRBV7-9 to TRBJ1-2, with TRBD1 matching over 9 bases. Germline V gene data show CDR1 as SEHNR and CDR2 as FQNEAQ (reference sequence). V lost 4 bases and J lost 1; bases outside the gene matches: 13. There are 18 residues in the CDR3. CDR3 in DNA: TGTGCCAGCAGCTCAGGCGGGCTTGGGACAGGGCGTAACTATGGCTACACCTTC. Amino acid sequence: CASSSGGLGTGRNYGYTF.

The sample holds a few counts of this clone. The genes are TRBV7-9 and TRBJ1-2; the D is unclear. V lost 5 bases to trimming and J lost 0 bases, with 13 bases between them. CDR3 length: 15 residues. Germline V CDR1 and CDR2: SEHNR, FQNEAQ (reference sequence). The CDR3 nucleotides read TGTGCCAGCAGCCCAAGTGCGGTCCCTAACTATGGCTACACCTTC. Amino acid sequence: CASSPSAVPNYGYTF.

V and J are TRBV19 and TRBJ1-1, with a possible D match to TRBD1 (5 bases). This CDR3 is 13 amino acids long. Germline values: CDR1 LNHDA, CDR2 SQIVND (reference sequence). Trimming pared 5 bases from V and 5 bases from J, leaving 12 bases between. The CDR3 here is CASSLGEGTEAFF. The CDR3 DNA reads as TGTGCCAGTAGTTTAGGGGAGGGGACTGAAGCTTTCTTT.

V gene TRBV11-3 combines with J gene TRBJ2-1, with D possibly matching TRBD2 (6 bases). The V gene's germline CDR1 is SGHNT and CDR2 YENEEA. Between the trimmed V and J ends, which lost 5 bases and 4 bases, there was a span of 12 bases. This CDR3 is built from 14 residues. The CDR3 bases are TGTGCCAGCAGCCCGGGACTTGATTACAATGAGCAGTTCTTC. This gives the protein CASSPGLDYNEQFF.

V usage is TRBV7-6 and J usage is TRBJ2-5; D gene ambiguous. In germline, CDR1 is SGHVS, CDR2 FNYEAQ. This CDR3 has 12 amino acids. Trimming took off 5 bases at V and 5 bases at J, with 9 bases between the two ends. CDR3 bases: TGTGCCAGCAGCCGACCCGGGGAGACCCAGTACTTC. The encoded protein is CASSRPGETQYF.

This clone was observed a few times. The chain uses TRBV23-1 and TRBJ1-6; no definite D call. TRBV23-1 belongs to the ORF category, with a function that is uncertain. CDR3 length: 11 residues. Trimming took off 0 bases at V and 13 bases at J, with 4 bases between the two ends. The CDR3 nucleotides are TGCGCCAGCAGTCAATCTCTCCCCCTCCACTTT. It codes for CASSQSLPLHF.

This clone has a single count. This chain uses TRBV5-6 with TRBJ2-3, with D possibly matching TRBD2 (6 bases). CDR1 and CDR2 (germline): SGHDT, YYEEEE. CDR3 size: 17 residues. The germline V and J ends were trimmed by 0 bases and 2 bases, with 16 bases remaining between them. The DNA of the CDR3 is TGTGCCAGCAGCTTGGCGGGGACTGAGACCTTCACAGATACGCAGTATTTT. This sequence encodes CASSLAGTETFTDTQYF.

V usage is TRBV18 and J usage is TRBJ2-5; 7 bases align to TRBD1. The germline CDR1 and CDR2 sequences are KGHSH and LQKENI. After removal of 3 bases from V and 2 bases from J, the junction contained 6 bases not matched to a gene. The CDR3 extends over 15 amino acids. The CDR3 region has the DNA TGTGCCAGCTCACCGCGGACAGGAACTCAAGAGACCCAGTACTTC. The encoded protein is CASSPRTGTQETQYF.

The V call is TRBV28, the J call TRBJ1-4; 10 bases fit TRBD1. This CDR3 region has 16 residues. CDR1 and CDR2 (germline): MDHEN, SYDVKM. V trimming: 3 bases; J trimming: 6 bases; junction bases outside the gene matches: 7. In nucleotides, the CDR3 is TGTGCCAGCAGTTTTGCCGTTGGGACAGGGGATGAAAAACTGTTTTTT. As protein: CASSFAVGTGDEKLFF. The full variable domain, with the rest looked up from reference TRBV28 and TRBJ1-4, is DVKVTQSSRYLVKRTGEKVFLECVQDMDHENMFWYRQDPGLGLRLIYFSYDVKMKEKGDIPEGYSVSREKKERFSLILESASTNQTSMYLCASSFAVGTGDEKLFFGSGTQLSVL.

The gene calls are TRBV6-6 and TRBJ1-1; 10 bases are shared with TRBD1. The junction had 4 bases not matched to a gene; V was cut back by 2 bases and J by 4 bases. CDR3 length: 15 residues. Germline V gives CDR1 MNHNY, CDR2 SVGAGI (reference sequence). The CDR3 DNA reads TGTGCCAGCAGTTACCGCGGACAGGGGGGCACTGAAGCTTTCTTT. It yields the protein CASSYRGQGGTEAFF.

The chain's CDR3 is CASSEFRTSGIIPNEQFF. DNA for the CDR3: TGTGCCAGCAGCGAATTCCGGACTAGCGGGATTATCCCCAATGAGCAGTTCTTC. The chain has TRBV28 and TRBJ2-1, with 12 bases fitting TRBD2. Germline CDR1 reads MDHEN; CDR2 reads SYDVKM. The J segment lost 6 bases and the V segment lost 6 bases, leaving 15 bases of the junction unmatched. The CDR3 spans 18 residues.

The CDR3 spells CASSSSLAAHKGSQYF. CDR3 in DNA: TGCGCCAGCAGCTCGTCACTAGCGGCTCACAAAGGGTCGCAGTATTTT. V is TRBV5-1 and J is TRBJ2-3, with TRBD2 matching 8 bases. The CDR3 length is 16 residues. The V segment lost 3 bases and the J segment 10 bases; nucleotides outside the gene matches: 16. CDR1 and CDR2 from the germline V gene are SGHRS and YFSETQ.

The chain employs TRBV27 and TRBJ2-6; D gene unclear. The CDR3 has 15 residues. V was pared by 3 bases and J by 1 base, with 7 bases between. Germline V gene data show CDR1 as MNHEY and CDR2 as SMNVEV (reference sequence). This chain's CDR3 is CASSFAVSGANVLTF. The CDR3 bases are TGTGCCAGCAGTTTTGCAGTTTCTGGGGCCAACGTCCTGACTTTC.

J is TRBJ2-7 and V is TRBV30; D possibly corresponds to TRBD2 (6 bases). V lost 8 bases to trimming and J lost 0 bases, with 14 bases between them. This CDR3 contains 13 residues. Looked up from germline, CDR1 is GTSNPN and CDR2 is SVGIG (reference sequence). As DNA, the CDR3 is TGTGCCCGATCTGGGACTTCCTCCTACGAGCAGTACTTC. It translates to CARSGTSSYEQYF.

CDR3 DNA: TGTGCCAGTACCCTGAAGGGGGGGGCGCAGGGCCGTGGCTACACCTTC. It is translated as CASTLKGGAQGRGYTF. The rearrangement joins TRBV19 to TRBJ1-2; weak D call: TRBD1 (6 bases). Trimming left V 7 bases short and J 7 bases short, with 25 bases between. Germline loops: CDR1 LNHDA, CDR2 SQIVND (reference sequence). The CDR3 spans 16 residues.

Turning to this clone: Mismatch with germline at one junction end may stem from a read error. The chain couples TRBV7-8 to TRBJ2-7; D is perhaps TRBD1 (6 bases). This CDR3 has 12 amino acids. Germline V gene data show CDR1 as SGHVS and CDR2 as FQNEAQ. The CDR3 protein is CASSLVMAGAHF. The DNA for the CDR3 is TGTGCCAGCAGCTTAGTTATGGCAGGGGCCCACTTC.